This T cell receptor (beta chain) is from a study of shared clonotypes between healthy human individuals (dated by TCRdb to the early 2020s). The study in broad terms: The cohort comprised a couple of women and a few men aged 18 to 49 years. The study deeply sequenced blood TCR repertoires of five healthy adults to estimate repertoire size and the extent of clonotype sharing between individuals. To increase sequencing depth and limit assay-specific biases, different laboratories used diverse techniques to prepare libraries and sequence TCR repertoires. Between about 0.8 and 9 billion PBMCs per donor were obtained by leukapheresis. Study-level results and caveats: Pairwise subsampling indicated that sequencing depth was expected to affect the degree of clonotype sharing among donors. Sampling was limited to blood, and TCR repertoires in tissue likely differ from TCR repertoires in blood. The small number of donors limited the genetic and exposure-history diversity represented.

The germline V gene encodes CDR1 MGHRA and CDR2 YSYEKL. The CDR3 measures 16 amino acids from cysteine to phenylalanine. Only the CDR3 portion is preserved as DNA: 48 bases, with reading frame beginning at the first base. V is cut back by 4 bases and J by 7 bases, with 12 bases in the junction unmatched. TCR CDR3 regions were amplified from genomic DNA by multiplex PCR using the deep immunoSEQ assay. Extracted genomic DNA from each cell subset was distributed evenly across all wells of several immunoSEQ 96-well plates, and each plate was treated as a replicate. For unsorted PBMC, 250 to 350 ng of genomic DNA, equivalent to about 30,000 T cell genomes, went into each replicate PCR. Ten immunoSEQ deep assay plates were used to sequence the unsorted PBMC genomic DNA. The purified libraries were quantified using a Qubit 3.0 fluorometer, sized with a Bioanalyzer 2100, and then quantified again using the KAPA Library Quantification kit. Every immunoSEQ 96-well plate was sequenced on a separate single-read 150-cycle Illumina NextSeq 550 flow cell. Processing in the source paper ran as follows. Because the immunoSEQ output included only junctional sequences and no quality scores, the filtering could not be the same as the filtering used for full-length reads. To assign V/J genes and CDR3, sequences were annotated using PyIR, a Python wrapper for IgBLAST v1.9, with IMGT germline references. Reads were removed for weak V/J assignments (E-value above 1e-6), missing CDR3, stop codons, out-of-frame junctions, or ambiguous translated residues. A V3J clonotype was defined by an identical inferred V gene, J gene, and CDR3 amino acid sequence. Percentage overlap between repertoires was calculated by dividing the number of shared unique clonotypes by the size of the smaller repertoire. Three approaches were used to assess repertoire richness: RTK rarefaction, the Chao1 estimator, and Recon v2.1 estimates of unobserved clonotypes. In TCRdb, the immuneACCESS table is reduced to in-frame sequences with V and J assigned. These tables do not hold every clone; where another copy was compared, an unresolved V gene accounts for under half, and the others remain unexplained. That table supplies the V and J calls and clone size; D and trimming were determined from the DNA. The sample table holds hundreds of thousands of clones, of which around 77% were seen once. Jointly, the top ten make up around 12% of the sample.

The donors were healthy, HIV-negative adults who had no recently reported acute infections or vaccinations. Only Caucasian adults living in Nashville, Tennessee, USA were represented among the donors. In the unsorted samples, approximately 82 million PBMCs were counted, and genomic DNA was extracted using the QIAamp DNA Blood Mini kit. Blood was collected by leukapheresis, and PBMCs were isolated by Ficoll-Histopaque density gradient centrifugation and then cryopreserved in liquid nitrogen vapor phase. About this clone: What this receptor recognizes is not known. Qualities for individual bases were not recorded, and no much larger clone is one base off.

The TCR sequence derives from a woman aged 40 to 50 in good health. Some clones in this sample may be carry-over from other donors' samples. The receptor chain draws on TRBV4-1 and TRBJ1-4, with 7 central nucleotides matching TRBD1. Sequenced material: PBMCs. At the DNA level, the sequence is TGCGCCAGCAGCCCCGGGGCCAGGGGGTTACGTGAAAAACTGTTTTTT. This sequence encodes CASSPGARGLREKLFF.